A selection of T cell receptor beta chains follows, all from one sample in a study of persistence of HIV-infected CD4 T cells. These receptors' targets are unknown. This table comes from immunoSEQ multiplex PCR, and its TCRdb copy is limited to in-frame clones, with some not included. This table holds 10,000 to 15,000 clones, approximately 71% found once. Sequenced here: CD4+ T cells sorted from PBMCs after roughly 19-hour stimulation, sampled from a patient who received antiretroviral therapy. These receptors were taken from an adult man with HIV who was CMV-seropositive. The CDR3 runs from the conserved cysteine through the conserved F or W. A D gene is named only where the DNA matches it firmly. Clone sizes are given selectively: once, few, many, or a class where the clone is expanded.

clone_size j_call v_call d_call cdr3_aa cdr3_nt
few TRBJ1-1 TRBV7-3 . CASSLSPRSSEAFF TGTGCCAGCAGCTTGTCCCCCAGAAGTTCTGAAGCTTTCTTT
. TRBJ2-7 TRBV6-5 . CASRGGGYEQYF TGTGCCAGCAGAGGGGGGGGCTACGAGCAGTACTTC
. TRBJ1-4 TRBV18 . CASSPPIGTEGKLFF TGTGCCAGCTCACCACCAATTGGGACGGAGGGAAAACTGTTTTTT
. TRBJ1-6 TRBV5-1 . CASSQLTDYNSPLHF TGCGCCAGCAGCCAGCTTACAGATTATAATTCACCCCTCCACTTT
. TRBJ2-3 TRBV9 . CASSALGDTQYF TGTGCCAGCAGCGCGCTCGGTGATACGCAGTATTTT
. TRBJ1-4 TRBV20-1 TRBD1 CSASRGTVPNEKLFF TGCAGTGCTAGTAGGGGGACAGTTCCTAATGAAAAACTGTTTTTT
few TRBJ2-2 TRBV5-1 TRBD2 CASSLEPGLAAPNTGELFF TGCGCCAGCAGCTTGGAGCCGGGACTAGCGGCCCCGAACACCGGGGAGCTGTTTTTT
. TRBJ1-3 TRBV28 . CASSPHSGNTIYF TGTGCCAGCAGTCCCCACTCTGGAAACACCATATATTTT
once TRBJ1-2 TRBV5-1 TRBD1 CASSLGLRGQDGYTF TGCGCCAGCAGCTTAGGGTTGAGGGGGCAGGATGGCTACACCTTC
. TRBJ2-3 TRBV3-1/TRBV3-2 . CASSQVWVSSTDTQYF TGTGCCAGCAGCCAAGTTTGGGTCTCTAGCACAGATACGCAGTATTTT
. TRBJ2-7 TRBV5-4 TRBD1 CASSYRGSYEQYF TGTGCCAGCAGCTACAGGGGGTCCTACGAGCAGTACTTC
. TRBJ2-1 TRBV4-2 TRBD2 CASSQEGRGGPYNEQFF TGTGCCAGCAGCCAGGAGGGACGGGGGGGCCCCTACAATGAGCAGTTCTTC
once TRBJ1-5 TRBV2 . CASSEGAGQPQHF TGTGCCAGCAGTGAGGGGGCAGGGCAGCCCCAGCATTTT
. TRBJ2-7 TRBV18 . CASSPLGAGSYEQYF TGTGCCAGCTCACCACTCGGGGCAGGGTCCTACGAGCAGTACTTC
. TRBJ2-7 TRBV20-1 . CSARAQYEQYF TGCAGTGCTAGAGCCCAGTACGAGCAGTACTTC
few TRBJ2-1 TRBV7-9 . CASSLVLGGGNEQFF TGTGCCAGCAGCTTAGTGCTGGGGGGAGGCAATGAGCAGTTCTTC
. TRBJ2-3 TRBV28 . CASSLGTVTDTQYF TGTGCCAGCAGCCTAGGGACGGTCACAGATACGCAGTATTTT
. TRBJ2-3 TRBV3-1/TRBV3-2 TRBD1 CASSQDPFLPDRATDTQYF TGTGCCAGCAGCCAAGACCCCTTCCTGCCAGACAGGGCCACAGATACGCAGTATTTT
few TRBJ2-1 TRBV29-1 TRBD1 CSVGQVGLGNEQFF TGCAGCGTCGGACAGGTGGGTCTAGGCAATGAGCAGTTCTTC
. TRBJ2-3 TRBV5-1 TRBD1 CASSLKQGRMDTQYF TGCGCCAGCAGCTTGAAACAGGGGCGCATGGATACGCAGTATTTT
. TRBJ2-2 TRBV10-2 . CASSDLAGGAGELFF TGCGCCAGCAGTGATCTGGCAGGAGGGGCCGGGGAGCTGTTTTTT
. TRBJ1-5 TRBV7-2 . CASSREASGNQPQHF TGTGCCAGCAGCAGAGAGGCCTCGGGAAATCAGCCCCAGCATTTT
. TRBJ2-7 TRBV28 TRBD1 CASRTGDHEQYF TGTGCCAGCAGAACAGGGGACCACGAGCAGTACTTC
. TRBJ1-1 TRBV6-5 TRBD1 CASSRRGTGGSEAFF TGTGCCAGCAGCCGTAGAGGGACAGGGGGCTCTGAAGCTTTCTTT
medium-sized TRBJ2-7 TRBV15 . CATSRERGTYEQYF TGTGCCACCAGCAGAGAACGGGGTACCTACGAGCAGTACTTC
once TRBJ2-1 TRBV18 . CASSPLEVSSEQFF TGTGCCAGCTCACCATTGGAGGTTAGTAGTGAGCAGTTCTTC
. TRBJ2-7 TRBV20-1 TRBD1 CSASRQGISYEQYF TGCAGTGCTAGTAGACAGGGGATCTCCTACGAGCAGTACTTC
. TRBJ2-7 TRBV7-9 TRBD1 CASSFYGTGADEQYF TGTGCCAGCAGCTTTTATGGAACAGGGGCGGACGAGCAGTACTTC